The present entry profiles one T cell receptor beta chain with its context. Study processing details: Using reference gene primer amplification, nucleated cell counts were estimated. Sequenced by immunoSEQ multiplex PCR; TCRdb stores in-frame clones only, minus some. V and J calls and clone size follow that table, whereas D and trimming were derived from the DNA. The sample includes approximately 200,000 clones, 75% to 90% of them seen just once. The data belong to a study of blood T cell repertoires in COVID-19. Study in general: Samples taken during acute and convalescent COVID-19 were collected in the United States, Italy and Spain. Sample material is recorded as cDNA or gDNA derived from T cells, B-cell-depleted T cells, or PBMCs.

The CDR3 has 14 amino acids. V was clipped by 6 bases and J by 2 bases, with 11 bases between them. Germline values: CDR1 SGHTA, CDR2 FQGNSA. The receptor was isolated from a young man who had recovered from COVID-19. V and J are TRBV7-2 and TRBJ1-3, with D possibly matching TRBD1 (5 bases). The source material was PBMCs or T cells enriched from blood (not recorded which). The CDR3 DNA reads TGTGCCAGCAGGGCAGGGTATACTGGAAACACCATATATTTT. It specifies CASRAGYTGNTIYF.